This T cell receptor (beta chain) stems from a study of blood T cell repertoires in COVID-19. About the research overall: Researchers got acute and convalescent COVID-19 samples from the United States, Italy and Spain. T cells, B-cell-depleted T cells, or PBMCs provided the cDNA or gDNA that served as material.

The CDR3 runs to 15 residues. CDR1 and CDR2 from the germline V gene are MNHEY and SVGAGI. The V and J ends lost 5 bases and 0 bases respectively, with 13 bases between them. In the source study's methods: Reference gene primer amplification gave nucleated cell count estimates. Clones were read by immunoSEQ multiplex PCR, and TCRdb kept only the in-frame ones, dropping some. V and J calls and clone size are as listed in that table; D and trimming were resolved from the DNA. This repertoire shows some 75,000 clones, around nine tenths found once; its top ten account for less than 3%. The genes are TRBV6-5 and TRBJ2-5, with D possibly matching TRBD1 (6 bases). The sequencing sample was made of peripheral blood. The sequence was collected from a man aged 65 to 85 with active or convalescent COVID-19. In nucleotides, the CDR3 is TGTGCCAGCAGTCTCCCGGGACAATACCAAGAGACCCAGTACTTC. This gives the protein CASSLPGQYQETQYF.